The 30 T cell receptor beta chains presented below share a single source sample, sequenced in a study of blood T cell repertoires in COVID-19. The assay was immunoSEQ multiplex PCR, and TCRdb's table has in-frame clones only and misses some. This table holds about 300,000 clones, roughly 80% found once. The source material was peripheral blood. The receptor source for this set is a human donor with COVID-19, enrolled during active disease. The donor label of this sample is uncertain.

The V gene is TRBV11-1, the J gene TRBJ2-1; 14 nucleotides match TRBD2. V lost 0 bases to trimming and J lost 9 bases; unmatched junction nucleotides: 7. CDR3 length equals 17 residues. Germline V gene lookup returns CDR1 SGHAT and CDR2 FQDESV (reference sequence). The CDR3 DNA sequence: TGTGCCAGCAGCTTAGCACGGGGGACTAGCGGGAGTGTTGAGCAGTTCTTC. It codes for CASSLARGTSGSVEQFF.

The chain combines TRBV28 with TRBJ1-1; 11 nucleotides match TRBD1. Germline CDR1 reads MDHEN; CDR2 reads SYDVKM. The junction had 5 bases not matched to a gene; V was cut back by 6 bases and J by 5 bases. The CDR3 runs 14 residues. In DNA, the CDR3 is TGTGCCAGCAGCACGGACAGGGGGCGGACTGAAGCTTTCTTT. It is translated as CASSTDRGRTEAFF.

The chain couples TRBV6-5 to TRBJ2-1; 9 bases match TRBD2. This CDR3 is built from 15 residues. V shed 8 bases, J shed 4 bases, and the junction held 9 bases outside the gene matches. Looked up from germline, CDR1 is MNHEY and CDR2 is SVGAGI. The CDR3 is CASFSGLAQYNEQFF. The CDR3 DNA sequence: TGTGCCAGCTTTTCCGGACTAGCGCAGTACAATGAGCAGTTCTTC.

Many counts were recorded for this clone. The chain has TRBV7-3 and TRBJ1-1; D call uncertain. Trimming shortened V by 1 base and J by 8 bases, and 11 bases separated the two germline ends. Germline CDR1 SGHTA, CDR2 FQGTGA. The CDR3 covers 13 residues. The CDR3 bases are TGTGCCAGCAGCTTAAGAAACACAGAGGAAGCTTTCTTT. The encoded protein is CASSLRNTEEAFF.

This chain uses TRBV28 with TRBJ2-4, with 7 bases matching TRBD2. This CDR3 has 14 residues. CDR1 is MDHEN, CDR2 SYDVKM, per germline. V was clipped by 6 bases and J by 6 bases; unmatched bases: 8. The CDR3 here is CASSSGGRVNIQYF. CDR3 coding DNA: TGTGCCAGCAGCTCAGGAGGGAGGGTAAACATTCAGTACTTC.

The V and J genes are TRBV3-1 (or the pseudogene TRBV3-2) and TRBJ2-1; TRBD2 is a possible D gene (5 bases). CDR3 length: 15 amino acids. Germline CDR1 reads LGHDT; CDR2 reads YNNKEL (reference sequence). V lost 5 bases and J lost 2, with 13 bases in between. Here the CDR3 DNA reads TGTGCCAGCAGCGCCCAACCGGGAACCTACAATGAGCAGTTCTTC. Its protein is CASSAQPGTYNEQFF.

V is TRBV5-1 and J is TRBJ2-1, with 13 bases identical to TRBD2. The CDR3 sequence is 18 residues long. V was pared by 3 bases and J by 0 bases, with 6 bases of the junction left unmatched. Germline V gene sequence: CDR1 SGHRS, CDR2 YFSETQ. The CDR3 protein is CASSSGLAGMSSYNEQFF. CDR3 DNA sequence: TGCGCCAGCAGCTCGGGACTAGCGGGGATGAGCTCCTACAATGAGCAGTTCTTC.

V usage is TRBV5-6 and J usage is TRBJ2-5; TRBD2 matches at 10 bases. V lost 4 bases, J lost 2 bases, and 14 bases stayed unmatched. This CDR3 contains 18 residues. Germline values: CDR1 SGHDT, CDR2 YYEEEE. The CDR3, as DNA: TGTGCCAGCAGCCGCTTGCTTGAGCGGGAGGGAATGCAAGAGACCCAGTACTTC. Encoded protein: CASSRLLEREGMQETQYF.

The chain recombines TRBV28 with TRBJ1-5, with TRBD1 matching 8 bases. J was trimmed by 5 bases and V by 5 bases; bases with no gene match: 11. The CDR3 totals 16 residues. Germline CDR1 MDHEN, CDR2 SYDVKM. DNA of the CDR3: TGTGCCAGCAGTCGCGTCAGGACAGGGATTTATCAGCCCCAGCATTTT. Protein: CASSRVRTGIYQPQHF.

The J gene is TRBJ2-7, the V gene TRBV11-1; 9 bases are shared with TRBD2. The germline CDR1 and CDR2 sequences are SGHAT and FQDESV (reference sequence). The CDR3 covers 15 residues. The V gene end was trimmed by 5 bases and the J gene end by 1 base; junction bases not matched to a gene: 6. The CDR3 nucleotides read TGTGCCAGCAGCCCAACCAGCGGGAGGTCCTACGAGCAGTACTTC. Protein: CASSPTSGRSYEQYF.

This clone has only one observation. This chain uses TRBV6-4 with TRBJ1-5; D is possibly TRBD1 (6 bases). The germline V gene encodes CDR1 MRHNA and CDR2 SNTAGT. V was shortened by 6 bases and J by 3 bases, with 12 bases between the two germline ends. The CDR3 runs to 14 residues. The CDR3 DNA follows: TGTGCCAGCAGCGAGACAGGACTCAATCAGCCCCAGCATTTT. Its protein product is CASSETGLNQPQHF.

CDR3 loop: CASSSGTLGSEQYF. DNA of the CDR3: TGTGCCAGCAGCTCCGGGACATTGGGATCCGAGCAGTACTTC. V usage is TRBV6-5 and J usage is TRBJ2-7; possible D gene TRBD1, 6 bases. Looked up from germline, CDR1 is MNHEY and CDR2 is SVGAGI. Trimming left V 6 bases short and J 6 bases short, with 18 bases between. This CDR3 region has 14 residues.

This clone was found a few times. This chain uses TRBV5-6 with TRBJ1-6; tentatively, D is TRBD1 (6 bases). With 4 bases removed from V and 11 bases from J, the gap between germline ends came to 16 bases. The CDR3 contains 14 residues. Germline V CDR1 and CDR2: SGHDT, YYEEEE. CDR3 sequence: CASSPWTVGTPLHF. CDR3 nucleotide sequence: TGTGCCAGCAGCCCCTGGACAGTAGGAACACCCCTCCACTTT.

The chain joins TRBV6-4 to TRBJ2-5, with D perhaps matching TRBD1 (5 bases). The germline V gene has CDR1 MRHNA and CDR2 SNTAGT. This CDR3 region has 13 residues. V was clipped by 3 bases and J by 5 bases, with 10 bases between them. CDR3 bases: TGTGCCAGCAGTGAAGGGGTGGGCGAGACCCAGTACTTC. Its translation: CASSEGVGETQYF.

This sequence joins TRBV24-1 and TRBJ2-7, with 12 bases aligning to TRBD2. The CDR3 consists of 15 residues. The germline V gene encodes CDR1 KGHDR and CDR2 SFDVKD. V was clipped by 4 bases and J by 4 bases; unmatched bases: 4. Here the CDR3 DNA reads TGTGCCACCAGTGACTCCGGGACTAGCGGGTACGAGCAGTACTTC. Translating it yields CATSDSGTSGYEQYF.

This clone was observed once. The chain recombines TRBV7-6 with TRBJ2-5; the D gene is possibly TRBD1 (6 bases). Germline loops: CDR1 SGHVS, CDR2 FNYEAQ. With 1 base removed from V and 3 bases from J, the gap between germline ends came to 15 bases. CDR3 length equals 16 residues. The CDR3, as DNA: TGTGCCAGCAGCTTAGTGGCCTCTGGGGGCAAAGAGACCCAGTACTTC. It specifies CASSLVASGGKETQYF.

The J gene is TRBJ1-2, the V gene TRBV3-1 (or the pseudogene TRBV3-2); D gene unclear. The CDR3 is made up of 14 amino acids. Trimming took 0 bases from V and 1 from J, leaving 6 bases between them. CDR1 LGHDT and CDR2 YNNKEL come from the germline V gene (reference sequence). The DNA of the CDR3 is TGTGCCAGCAGCCAAGATGGGCGTAACTATGGCTACACCTTC. It codes for CASSQDGRNYGYTF.

This chain joins TRBV5-1 and TRBJ2-3; D is unresolved. The germline gives CDR1 SGHRS, CDR2 YFSETQ. Trimming removed 1 base from V and 0 bases from J, with 9 bases in between. The CDR3 length is 15 residues. The CDR3 DNA reads as TGCGCCAGCAGCTTGAAGCGCGTTAGCACAGATACGCAGTATTTT. It codes for CASSLKRVSTDTQYF.

In DNA form, the CDR3 reads TGCGCCAGCAGTGCGGGGCAGGGGGTAAAGTACAATGAGCAGTTCTTC. This sequence encodes CASSAGQGVKYNEQFF. The J gene is TRBJ2-1, the V gene TRBV10-1, with TRBD1 identical over 7 bases. This CDR3 is built from 16 residues. With V trimmed by 4 bases and J by 4 bases, 10 bases remained unmatched. Germline V gene sequence: CDR1 WNHNN, CDR2 SYGVQD (reference sequence).

The chain recombines TRBV2 with TRBJ2-2, with D hard to call. Germline CDR1 is SNHLY and CDR2 is FYNNEI. The CDR3 runs to 15 residues. V dropped 2 bases and J dropped 3 bases, with 10 bases sitting between them. CDR3 nucleotide sequence: TGTGCCAGCAGTGAACTCGGCAGGTACACCGGGGAGCTGTTTTTT. It translates to CASSELGRYTGELFF.

This chain uses TRBV5-1 with TRBJ2-2; maybe TRBD1 (6 bases). Trimming stripped 4 bases from V and 0 bases from J, with 16 bases between. The V gene's germline CDR1 is SGHRS and CDR2 YFSETQ. This CDR3 is 17 amino acids long. CDR3 in DNA: TGCGCCAGCAGCCCCCGAGTGGGGGCCGCGAACACCGGGGAGCTGTTTTTT. The encoded protein is CASSPRVGAANTGELFF.

The V and J genes are TRBV11-2 and TRBJ1-1; 7 bases map to TRBD1. Germline-derived CDR1 and CDR2 are SGHAT and FQNNGV. The CDR3 length is 17 residues. V gave up 7 bases and J gave up 0 bases; unmatched junction bases: 14. CDR3: CASTTLKLGTVNTEAFF. CDR3 nucleotide sequence: TGTGCCAGCACGACGTTAAAACTCGGGACAGTGAACACTGAAGCTTTCTTT. Variable domain in full (rest from reference TRBV11-2 and TRBJ1-1): EAGVAQSPRYKIIEKRQSVAFWCNPISGHATLYWYQQILGQGPKLLIQFQNNGVVDDSQLPKDRFSAERLKGVDSTLKIQPAKLEDSAVYLCASTTLKLGTVNTEAFFGQGTRLTVV.

This clone was observed a handful of times. This chain uses TRBV6-5 with TRBJ1-2; the D gene is possibly TRBD1 (6 bases). V lost 6 bases, J lost 4 bases, and 18 bases lay in between. The CDR3 extends over 15 amino acids. The V gene's germline CDR1 is MNHEY and CDR2 SVGAGI. The CDR3 spells CASSPPGRGGYGYTF. The CDR3 coding sequence is TGTGCCAGCAGCCCCCCGGGCAGGGGCGGCTATGGCTACACCTTC.

The chain uses TRBV5-1 and TRBJ1-2; D may be TRBD1 (5 bases). V was trimmed by 0 bases and J by 3 bases, leaving 9 bases between them. The CDR3 contains 14 residues. CDR1 SGHRS and CDR2 YFSETQ come from the germline V gene. The CDR3 spells CASSLVMTDYGYTF. The CDR3 bases are TGCGCCAGCAGCTTGGTAATGACAGACTATGGCTACACCTTC.

There are a few counts of this clone. J is TRBJ2-7 and V is TRBV6-5, with a possible D match to TRBD1 (6 bases). Trimming shortened V by 6 bases and J by 5 bases, and 17 bases separated the two germline ends. CDR1 and CDR2 (germline): MNHEY, SVGAGI. The CDR3 has 14 residues. The chain's CDR3 is CASSRTVWGNEQYF. The CDR3 DNA sequence: TGTGCCAGCAGCCGGACAGTGTGGGGAAACGAGCAGTACTTC.

This chain joins TRBV3-1 (or the pseudogene TRBV3-2) and TRBJ1-2; no firm D call. CDR3 length equals 13 residues. Looked up from germline, CDR1 is LGHDT and CDR2 is YNNKEL (reference sequence). V lost 6 bases to trimming and J lost 2 bases, with 10 bases between them. The CDR3 reads CASRAGENYGYTF. In DNA, the CDR3 is TGTGCCAGCAGGGCAGGTGAAAACTATGGCTACACCTTC.

This CDR3 reads CAIRNEGGQPQHF. The CDR3 DNA reads as TGTGCCATCAGAAACGAAGGGGGTCAGCCCCAGCATTTT. The chain carries TRBV10-3 and TRBJ1-5; possible D gene TRBD1, 6 bases. V was pared by 6 bases and J by 6 bases, with 12 bases between. The CDR3 spans 13 residues. Germline V gene data show CDR1 as ENHRY and CDR2 as SYGVKD.

The chain joins TRBV5-6 to TRBJ1-1; the match to TRBD1 covers 7 bases. Losses at the gene ends were 7 bases for V and 0 bases for J; bases not matched to a gene: 9. The germline V gene encodes CDR1 SGHDT and CDR2 YYEEEE. The CDR3 is 15 amino acids. The CDR3 bases are TGTGCCAGCGGCGGGAGGGGGCTTATGAACACTGAAGCTTTCTTT. It translates to CASGGRGLMNTEAFF. Filled out from reference TRBV5-6 and TRBJ1-1, the complete variable domain reads DAGVTQSPTHLIKTRGQQVTLRCSPKSGHDTVSWYQQALGQGPQFIFQYYEEEERQRGNFPDRFSGHQFPNYSSELNVNALLLGDSALYLCASGGRGLMNTEAFFGQGTRLTVV.

In DNA, the CDR3 is TGTGCCAGCAGCCCCACCGAGCAGGGCTTCTACGAGCAGTACTTC. Amino acid sequence: CASSPTEQGFYEQYF. V is TRBV6-5 and J is TRBJ2-7; D is possibly TRBD1 (5 bases). The CDR3 runs 15 residues. Germline values: CDR1 MNHEY, CDR2 SVGAGI. Trimming took 6 bases from V and 3 from J, leaving 18 bases between them.

The chain uses TRBV20-1 and TRBJ2-1, with 10 positions matching TRBD2. Germline V gene data show CDR1 as DFQATT and CDR2 as SNEGSKA (reference sequence). The CDR3 is 14 amino acids. V dropped 3 bases and J dropped 6; count of bases not matched to a gene: 5. CDR3 in DNA: TGCAGTGCTAGTTCCAGCGGGAGGGCCAATGAGCAGTTCTTC. This codes for CSASSSGRANEQFF.